Sequencing of this T cell receptor beta chain was carried out in a study of blood T cell repertoires in COVID-19. Study at large: Spain, Italy and the United States supplied samples that represented acute and convalescent COVID-19. T cells, B-cell-depleted T cells, or PBMCs provided the cDNA or gDNA that served as material.

This CDR3 comprises 15 residues. CDR1 MNHNS and CDR2 SASEGT come from the germline V gene. The V end was cut by 1 base, the J end by 3 bases, with 12 bases between. In the authors' methods: Amplification of reference gene primers provided the estimated nucleated cell counts. Method: immunoSEQ multiplex PCR; TCRdb's copy keeps in-frame clones and lacks some. Clonal size and the V and J genes are those of that table, whereas D and trimming came from the DNA. The sample has a few hundred thousand clones; 86% are singletons. V and J are TRBV6-1 and TRBJ1-2; possible D gene TRBD1, 5 bases. The sample was peripheral blood. This sequence originates from a man aged 50-59 years with acute or convalescent COVID-19. The CDR3 DNA follows: TGTGCCAGCAGTGAAGTGGGGGGTAGCGACTATGGCTACACCTTC. Translation: CASSEVGGSDYGYTF.